This T cell receptor beta chain originates from a study of beta chain features in type 1 diabetes. Turning to the study itself: Sorted cell examination encompassed 85 million to 140 million cells across all samples.

Investigators reverse transcribed all isolated RNA, so they sequenced expressed TCRB transcripts. Sequencing used immunoSEQ multiplex PCR; TCRdb keeps in-frame clones, though not all of them. This sample has around 130,000 clones, with approximately 16% found just once. V lost 3 bases and J lost 5, with 17 bases in between. The CDR3 is 15 amino acids. The germline V gene has CDR1 GTSNPN and CDR2 SVGIG (reference sequence). Notes on the study in general: All four CD4+ subsets of Type 1 diabetes patients contained TCRB CDR3s that were moderately but significantly shorter. A potential PCR bias toward shorter templates would be equal in patient and control samples. Any role of HLA type in TCRB rearrangement remained unresolved here.

A remark on this clone: Its antigen is undetermined.

The authors sorted CD4+ naive, central memory, regulatory and stem cell-like memory cells via CD45RO/CCR7/CD25/CD127/CD95/CD27. V gene TRBV30 combines with J gene TRBJ1-5; D might be TRBD1 (5 bases). The TCR comes from a man aged 25 to 40 with type 1 diabetes. Sequencing input: central memory CD4+ T cells from blood. The DNA of the CDR3 is TGTGCCTGGAGCGTCGGGGGTTATTACTATCAGCCCCAGCATTTT. The encoded protein is CAWSVGGYYYQPQHF.